The rows below give T cell receptor beta chains drawn from one sample of a study of T cell responses to AZD1222 COVID-19 vaccine. Repertoires were generated with immunoSEQ multiplex PCR, while TCRdb's copy carries only in-frame clones and drops some. The data contain some 120,000 clones, about 88% of them seen just once; the ten biggest clones take up around 3%. The sequencing used peripheral blood, collected 28 days after the second AZD1222 dose. These receptors originate from an adult who received the AZD1222 COVID-19 vaccine. CDR3s include the opening cysteine and the closing phenylalanine or tryptophan. The D gene is left open where the match is weak. Size values are once, few and many counts, or a class for expanded clones, and some rows have none.

V	D	J	size	CDR3	DNA
TRBV9	TRBD1	TRBJ2-1	NA	CASSALGQGWNEQFF	TGTGCCAGCAGCGCTCTTGGACAGGGGTGGAATGAGCAGTTCTTC
TRBV7-9	TRBD1	TRBJ2-7	NA	CASSLAGQAYEQYF	TGTGCCAGCAGCCTGGCGGGACAGGCCTACGAGCAGTACTTC
TRBV27	TRBD1	TRBJ1-5	NA	CASRRDRNQPQHF	TGTGCCAGCAGACGGGACAGGAATCAGCCCCAGCATTTT
TRBV11-2	NA	TRBJ2-5	NA	CASSFNSGGETQYF	TGTGCCAGCAGCTTTAATAGTGGGGGAGAGACCCAGTACTTC
TRBV3-1/TRBV3-2	NA	TRBJ1-5	NA	CASSLQYSSNQPQHF	TGTGCCAGCAGCTTACAGTACTCTAGCAATCAGCCCCAGCATTTT
TRBV7-3	NA	TRBJ2-1	few	CASSAELSSYNEQFF	TGTGCCAGCAGCGCCGAACTTAGCTCCTACAATGAGCAGTTCTTC
TRBV7-9	NA	TRBJ2-7	NA	CASSLVSGYEQYF	TGTGCCAGCAGCTTAGTCAGTGGGTACGAGCAGTACTTC
TRBV10-2	TRBD2	TRBJ2-3	once	CASRSTSGGDTQYF	TGCGCCAGCAGATCGACTAGCGGCGGAGATACGCAGTATTTT
TRBV28	TRBD1	TRBJ2-7	NA	CASQKRQGTYEQYF	TGTGCCAGCCAGAAGCGACAGGGGACCTACGAGCAGTACTTC
TRBV3-1/TRBV3-2	NA	TRBJ2-7	NA	CASSQDPSGSSYEQYF	TGTGCCAGCAGCCAAGACCCTTCCGGGTCCTCCTACGAGCAGTACTTC